The 25 T cell receptor beta chains below were found in one sample sequenced in a study of graft-versus-host responses after intestinal transplantation. Sequencing used immunoSEQ multiplex PCR; TCRdb keeps in-frame clones, though not all of them. Among tens of thousands of clones listed, roughly 90% were seen once. Their cognate antigens are unknown. The sequenced sample was unstimulated CD4+ T cells sorted from spleen or lymph node cells, obtained before intestinal transplant. All receptors come from a human donor who received an intestinal transplant.

V gene TRBV9 combines with J gene TRBJ1-5; 10 bases fit TRBD1. V lost 3 bases, J lost 7 bases, and 16 bases stayed unmatched. Germline values: CDR1 SGDLS, CDR2 YYNGEE. This CDR3 is built from 18 residues. The CDR3 DNA sequence: TGTGCCAGCAGCGCGAACGATTCGACAGGGGGCTACAGGCAGCCCCAGCATTTT. Translated: CASSANDSTGGYRQPQHF.

This chain connects TRBV10-3 to TRBJ1-1, with 12 bases fitting TRBD1. The CDR3 runs 15 residues. Germline CDR1 is ENHRY and CDR2 is SYGVKD. Trimming removed 6 bases from V and 6 bases from J; junction bases left unmatched: 8. The CDR3 DNA reads as TGTGCCATCAGGGGGACAGGGGGCGGTGTGGCTGAAGCTTTCTTT. Translation: CAIRGTGGGVAEAFF.

The chain employs TRBV7-3 and TRBJ1-3; TRBD1 matches 8 bases. The CDR3 is 15 amino acids. Trimming at V came to 4 bases and at J to 3 bases, leaving 5 bases not matched to a gene. Germline loops: CDR1 SGHTA, CDR2 FQGTGA. The CDR3 bases are TGTGCCAGCAGCTCCGGGGGGACAGGTGGAAACACCATATATTTT. Translating gives CASSSGGTGGNTIYF. The full variable domain, rest sourced from reference TRBV7-3 and TRBJ1-3, is GAGVSQTPSNKVTEKGKYVELRCDPISGHTALYWYRQSLGQGPEFLIYFQGTGAADDSGLPNDRFFAVRPEGSVSTLKIQRTERGDSAVYLCASSSGGTGGNTIYFGEGSWLTVV.

The chain is built from TRBV18 and TRBJ1-1; D is unclear. Looked up from germline, CDR1 is KGHSH and CDR2 is LQKENI. CDR3 size: 13 residues. The V end lost 3 bases, the J end lost 6 bases, and 11 bases lay between the germline ends. The CDR3 spells CASSPPDGPEAFF. DNA of the CDR3: TGTGCCAGCTCACCCCCCGATGGGCCTGAAGCTTTCTTT. Based on the CDR3 plus reference TRBV18 and TRBJ1-1, the full variable domain is NAGVMQNPRHLVRRRGQEARLRCSPMKGHSHVYWYRQLPEEGLKFMVYLQKENIIDESGMPKERFSAEFPKEGPSILRIQQVVRGDSAAYFCASSPPDGPEAFFGQGTRLTVV.

The chain is built from TRBV5-1 and TRBJ2-7; 10 bases line up with TRBD2. The CDR3 spans 16 residues. Germline V gene sequence: CDR1 SGHRS, CDR2 YFSETQ. After removal of 0 bases from V and 2 bases from J, the junction contained 5 bases not matched to a gene. CDR3 in amino acids: CASSLAPSGGPYEQYF. CDR3 bases: TGCGCCAGCAGCTTGGCCCCTAGCGGGGGCCCCTACGAGCAGTACTTC.

V and J are TRBV7-3 and TRBJ2-1; possible D gene TRBD2, 6 bases. Looked up from germline, CDR1 is SGHTA and CDR2 is FQGTGA. Trimming shortened V by 5 bases and J by 6 bases, and 14 bases separated the two germline ends. This CDR3 region has 14 residues. CDR3 nucleotide sequence: TGTGCCAGCAGCCCACGGGACTCGTCCAATGAGCAGTTCTTC. It specifies CASSPRDSSNEQFF.

This sequence joins TRBV4-2 and TRBJ2-3; 13 bases match TRBD2. V dropped 8 bases and J dropped 3; count of bases not matched to a gene: 5. The CDR3 runs to 15 residues. Germline V gene lookup returns CDR1 LGHNA and CDR2 YNFKEQ. DNA for the CDR3: TGTGCCAGCGGAACTAGCGGGGGGGCGACAGATACGCAGTATTTT. This encodes CASGTSGGATDTQYF.

This clone showed up just once. The chain carries TRBV18 and TRBJ1-2, with no clear D. Germline CDR1 KGHSH, CDR2 LQKENI. The CDR3 is 14 residues long. V lost 2 bases and J 0 bases, leaving 7 bases between the germline ends. The CDR3 loop is CASSPADTNYGYTF. CDR3 in DNA: TGTGCCAGCTCACCAGCGGATACTAACTATGGCTACACCTTC.

This clone was detected a few times. This sequence joins TRBV10-3 and TRBJ1-1; D is unresolved. The CDR3 is 13 residues long. The V and J ends lost 4 bases and 3 bases respectively, with 9 bases between them. Germline V gives CDR1 ENHRY, CDR2 SYGVKD. The CDR3 DNA is TGTGCCATCAGTGTCTCGGCGGACACTGAAGCTTTCTTT. Residues: CAISVSADTEAFF.

V gene TRBV18 combines with J gene TRBJ1-1, with no clear D. In germline, CDR1 is KGHSH, CDR2 LQKENI. CDR3 length: 11 amino acids. V lost 0 bases, J lost 13 bases, and 9 bases lay in between. The CDR3 sequence: CASSPPWRDFF. Here the CDR3 DNA reads TGTGCCAGCTCACCACCGTGGAGGGATTTCTTT.

The chain couples TRBV10-3 to TRBJ2-1; TRBD2 matches 7 bases. The junction had 8 bases not matched to a gene; V was cut back by 3 bases and J by 9 bases. The length of the CDR3 is 14 residues. The germline CDR1 and CDR2 sequences are ENHRY and SYGVKD. CDR3 in DNA: TGTGCCATCAGTGACGGGACTACCTCCCCTGAGCAGTTCTTC. Translated: CAISDGTTSPEQFF.

The rearrangement uses TRBV6-5 and TRBJ2-1; 8 bases map to TRBD1. Germline V gene sequence: CDR1 MNHEY, CDR2 SVGAGI. This CDR3 spans 14 amino acids. V was clipped by 6 bases and J by 5 bases; unmatched bases: 6. This CDR3 is CASSGQGDHNEQFF. CDR3 sequence (DNA): TGTGCCAGCAGCGGACAGGGCGACCACAATGAGCAGTTCTTC.

This sequence joins TRBV10-3 and TRBJ2-7; TRBD1 is a possible D gene (6 bases). The CDR3 covers 13 residues. Germline CDR1 reads ENHRY; CDR2 reads SYGVKD. V was clipped by 10 bases and J by 4 bases, with 17 bases between them. CDR3 region: CATEGQGTYEQYF. The CDR3, as DNA: TGTGCCACTGAGGGACAAGGAACATACGAGCAGTACTTC.

The chain joins TRBV29-1 to TRBJ2-5, with TRBD1 identical over 7 bases. In germline, CDR1 is SQVTM, CDR2 ANQGSEA. Germline trimming cut 8 bases from V and 2 bases from J; bases unmatched to any gene: 11. This CDR3 region has 14 residues. The CDR3 sequence: CSIGGQILQETQYF. CDR3 bases: TGCAGCATTGGGGGACAGATACTACAAGAGACCCAGTACTTC.

The chain has TRBV25-1 and TRBJ1-1; a weak D match, TRBD1 (5 bases). Deletions cut 6 bases from V and 0 bases from J, with 11 bases between. The CDR3 totals 14 residues. CDR1 is MGHDK, CDR2 SYGVNS, per germline. The CDR3 protein is CASRGGVVNTEAFF. The CDR3 DNA is TGTGCCAGCAGGGGGGGGGTCGTGAACACTGAAGCTTTCTTT.

This chain uses TRBV5-1 with TRBJ1-1; D remains ambiguous. The CDR3 is 14 amino acids. V lost 2 bases and J lost 1, with 9 bases in between. Looked up from germline, CDR1 is SGHRS and CDR2 is YFSETQ. The CDR3 coding sequence is TGCGCCAGCAGCTTTTCCGCCGGGAACACTGAAGCTTTCTTT. This translates into CASSFSAGNTEAFF.

The chain links TRBV6-5 to TRBJ1-2; a possible D gene is TRBD1 (6 bases). This CDR3 has 15 residues. V gave up 5 bases and J gave up 3 bases, with 16 bases separating them. Germline V CDR1 and CDR2: MNHEY, SVGAGI. The CDR3 bases are TGTGCCAGCAGTGTGGGGGGGGGCCTGGACTATGGCTACACCTTC. Translated, it gives CASSVGGGLDYGYTF.

V gene TRBV11-2 combines with J gene TRBJ2-1; 7 nucleotides match TRBD1. J gave up 7 bases and V 2 bases, and 5 bases lay outside the gene matches. The CDR3 contains 14 residues. The germline CDR1 and CDR2 sequences are SGHAT and FQNNGV. The CDR3 loop is CASSLRGQRNEQFF. The CDR3 nucleotides are TGTGCCAGCAGCTTAAGGGGGCAACGGAATGAGCAGTTCTTC.

J is TRBJ1-5 and V is TRBV19; D perhaps matches TRBD1 (6 bases). Germline V gene sequence: CDR1 LNHDA, CDR2 SQIVND (reference sequence). Trimming shortened V by 1 base and J by 5 bases, and 18 bases separated the two germline ends. CDR3 length equals 17 residues. CDR3 in amino acids: CASSIGVGGVRDQPQHF. In nucleotides, the CDR3 is TGTGCCAGTAGTATAGGGGTAGGGGGAGTCCGAGATCAGCCCCAGCATTTT.

The chain joins TRBV9 to TRBJ2-3; the D is unclear. Germline CDR1 reads SGDLS; CDR2 reads YYNGEE. V was clipped by 0 bases and J by 8 bases, with 7 bases between them. The CDR3 runs 12 residues. CDR3 nucleotide sequence: TGTGCCAGCAGCGTAGTCGGCGGTACGCAGTATTTT. Protein product: CASSVVGGTQYF.

V usage is TRBV7-9 and J usage is TRBJ2-7; D might be TRBD1 (6 bases). Germline V gene sequence: CDR1 SEHNR, CDR2 FQNEAQ (reference sequence). CDR3 size: 15 residues. V gave up 4 bases and J gave up 1 base, with 14 bases separating them. CDR3 loop: CASSSQGGPSYEQYF. In DNA form, the CDR3 reads TGTGCCAGCAGCTCACAGGGCGGGCCGTCCTACGAGCAGTACTTC.

The chain links TRBV27 to TRBJ1-2; 9 bases map to TRBD1. The germline gives CDR1 MNHEY, CDR2 SMNVEV (reference sequence). The CDR3 runs 14 residues. J lost 5 bases, V lost 6 bases, and 7 bases had no gene match. The CDR3 bases are TGTGCCAGCAGGCCGGGACAGGGCAATTATGGCTACACCTTC. This sequence encodes CASRPGQGNYGYTF.

The chain carries TRBV9 and TRBJ2-2; 15 nucleotides line up with TRBD2. Unmatched junction bases numbered 4, after V lost 3 bases and J lost 1 base. The length of the CDR3 is 18 residues. Germline CDR1 is SGDLS and CDR2 is YYNGEE. The CDR3 sequence is CASSAGLAGGRNTGELFF. The CDR3, as DNA: TGTGCCAGCAGCGCGGGACTAGCGGGGGGCCGGAACACCGGGGAGCTGTTTTTT.

This rearrangement joins TRBV5-1 to TRBJ1-1; D gene uncertain. CDR1 is SGHRS and CDR2 is YFSETQ in the germline V gene. The CDR3 is 13 residues long. The V end was cut by 3 bases, the J end by 0 bases, with 6 bases between. The CDR3 sequence: CASSSRLNTEAFF. The CDR3 nucleotides are TGCGCCAGCAGCTCCAGATTGAACACTGAAGCTTTCTTT. The full variable domain, with the rest looked up from reference TRBV5-1 and TRBJ1-1, is KAGVTQTPRYLIKTRGQQVTLSCSPISGHRSVSWYQQTPGQGLQFLFEYFSETQRNKGNFPGRFSGRQFSNSRSEMNVSTLELGDSALYLCASSSRLNTEAFFGQGTRLTVV.

For the CDR3, the DNA is TGTGCCAGTAGTATGTGGGGGCTCTCGGACGAGCAGTACTTC. Protein product: CASSMWGLSDEQYF. The chain links TRBV19 to TRBJ2-7; D might be TRBD1 (6 bases). In germline, CDR1 is LNHDA, CDR2 SQIVND (reference sequence). The V gene lost 3 bases and the J gene lost 5 bases, with 14 bases spanning the gap. The CDR3 length is 14 residues.